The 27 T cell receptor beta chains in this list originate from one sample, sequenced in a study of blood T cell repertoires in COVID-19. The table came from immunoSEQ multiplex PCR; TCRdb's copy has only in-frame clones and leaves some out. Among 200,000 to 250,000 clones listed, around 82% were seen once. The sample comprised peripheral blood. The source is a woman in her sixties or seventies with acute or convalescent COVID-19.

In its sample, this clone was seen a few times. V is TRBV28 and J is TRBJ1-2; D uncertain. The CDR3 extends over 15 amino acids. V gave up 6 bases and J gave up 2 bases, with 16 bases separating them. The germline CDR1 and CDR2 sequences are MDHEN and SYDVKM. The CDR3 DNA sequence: TGTGCCAGCAGGCTAGCGGGAGACCAAAACTATGGCTACACCTTC. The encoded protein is CASRLAGDQNYGYTF.

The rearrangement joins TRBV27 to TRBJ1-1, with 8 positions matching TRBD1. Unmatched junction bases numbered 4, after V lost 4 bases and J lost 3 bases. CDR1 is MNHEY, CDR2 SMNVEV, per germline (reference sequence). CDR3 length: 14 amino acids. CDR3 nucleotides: TGTGCCAGCAGTTCCCCGACAGGGGACACTGAAGCTTTCTTT. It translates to CASSSPTGDTEAFF.

The CDR3: CASSIIAGFYNEQFF. The DNA of the CDR3 is TGTGCCAGTAGTATAATAGCGGGATTCTACAATGAGCAGTTCTTC. This chain uses TRBV19 with TRBJ2-1; TRBD2 matches 8 bases. This CDR3 comprises 15 residues. V shed 2 bases, J shed 3 bases, and the junction held 3 bases outside the gene matches. Germline assignment: CDR1 LNHDA and CDR2 SQIVND (reference sequence).

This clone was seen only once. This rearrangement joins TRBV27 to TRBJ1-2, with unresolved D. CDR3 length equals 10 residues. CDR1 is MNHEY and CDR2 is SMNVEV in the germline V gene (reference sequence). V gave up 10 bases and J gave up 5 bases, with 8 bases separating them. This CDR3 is CATEQYGYTF. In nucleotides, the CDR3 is TGTGCCACAGAACAGTATGGCTACACCTTC.

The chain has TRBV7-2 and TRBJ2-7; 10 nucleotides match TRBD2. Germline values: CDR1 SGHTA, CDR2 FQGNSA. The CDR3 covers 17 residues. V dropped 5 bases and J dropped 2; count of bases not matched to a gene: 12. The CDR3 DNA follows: TGTGCCAGCAGCAAATACGGAGCCGGGACTAGCGCCTACGAGCAGTACTTC. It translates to CASSKYGAGTSAYEQYF.

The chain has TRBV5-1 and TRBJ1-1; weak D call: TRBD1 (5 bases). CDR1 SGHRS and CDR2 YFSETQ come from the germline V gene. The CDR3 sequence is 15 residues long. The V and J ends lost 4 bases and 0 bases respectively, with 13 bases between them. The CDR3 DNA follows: TGCGCCAGCAGCCGAAATTCCAGGGTGAACACTGAAGCTTTCTTT. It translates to CASSRNSRVNTEAFF. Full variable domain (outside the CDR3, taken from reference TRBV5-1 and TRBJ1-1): KAGVTQTPRYLIKTRGQQVTLSCSPISGHRSVSWYQQTPGQGLQFLFEYFSETQRNKGNFPGRFSGRQFSNSRSEMNVSTLELGDSALYLCASSRNSRVNTEAFFGQGTRLTVV.

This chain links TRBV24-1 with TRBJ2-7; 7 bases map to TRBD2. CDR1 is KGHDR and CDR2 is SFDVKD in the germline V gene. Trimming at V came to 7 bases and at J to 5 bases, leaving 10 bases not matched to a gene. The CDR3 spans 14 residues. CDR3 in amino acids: CATSLGGRGNEQYF. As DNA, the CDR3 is TGTGCCACCAGCTTGGGAGGGAGAGGGAACGAGCAGTACTTC.

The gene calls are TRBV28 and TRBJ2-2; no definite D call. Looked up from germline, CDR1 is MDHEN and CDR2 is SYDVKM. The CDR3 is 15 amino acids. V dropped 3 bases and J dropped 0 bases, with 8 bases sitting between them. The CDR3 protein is CASSFELPNTGELFF. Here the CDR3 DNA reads TGTGCCAGCAGTTTCGAACTTCCGAACACCGGGGAGCTGTTTTTT.

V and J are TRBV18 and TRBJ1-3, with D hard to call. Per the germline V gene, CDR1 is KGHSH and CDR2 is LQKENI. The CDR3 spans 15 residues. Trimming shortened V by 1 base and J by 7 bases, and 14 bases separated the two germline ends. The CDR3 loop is CASSPQAGRTNTIYF. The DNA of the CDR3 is TGTGCCAGCTCACCACAAGCGGGGAGGACGAACACCATATATTTT.

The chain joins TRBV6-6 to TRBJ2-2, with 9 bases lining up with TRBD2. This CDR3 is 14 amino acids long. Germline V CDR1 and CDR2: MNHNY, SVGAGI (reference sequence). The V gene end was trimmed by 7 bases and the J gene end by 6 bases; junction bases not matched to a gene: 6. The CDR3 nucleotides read TGTGCCAGCAAAACGGGACTAGCCCCCGGGGAGCTGTTTTTT. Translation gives CASKTGLAPGELFF.

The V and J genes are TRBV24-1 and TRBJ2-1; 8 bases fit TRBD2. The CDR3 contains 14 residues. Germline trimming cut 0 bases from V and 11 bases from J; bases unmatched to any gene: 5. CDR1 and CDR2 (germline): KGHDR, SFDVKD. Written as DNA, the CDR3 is TGTGCCACCAGTGATTTGCAAACTAGCGGCAAGCAGTTCTTC. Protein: CATSDLQTSGKQFF.

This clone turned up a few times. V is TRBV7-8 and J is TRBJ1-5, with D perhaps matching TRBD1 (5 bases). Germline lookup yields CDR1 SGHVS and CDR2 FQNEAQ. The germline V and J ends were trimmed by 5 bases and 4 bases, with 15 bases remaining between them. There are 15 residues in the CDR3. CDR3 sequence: CASSPYRFRNQPQHF. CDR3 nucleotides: TGTGCCAGCAGCCCCTACAGGTTTCGAAATCAGCCCCAGCATTTT.

The CDR3 nucleotides read TGTGCCAGCAGCCCCAGTCGGGTGGGGCCTGAAAAACTGTTTTTT. Amino acid sequence: CASSPSRVGPEKLFF. The chain combines TRBV7-9 with TRBJ1-4; the D gene is possibly TRBD1 (5 bases). V was shortened by 5 bases and J by 7 bases, with 17 bases between the two germline ends. CDR3 size: 15 residues. CDR1 and CDR2 (germline): SEHNR, FQNEAQ (reference sequence).

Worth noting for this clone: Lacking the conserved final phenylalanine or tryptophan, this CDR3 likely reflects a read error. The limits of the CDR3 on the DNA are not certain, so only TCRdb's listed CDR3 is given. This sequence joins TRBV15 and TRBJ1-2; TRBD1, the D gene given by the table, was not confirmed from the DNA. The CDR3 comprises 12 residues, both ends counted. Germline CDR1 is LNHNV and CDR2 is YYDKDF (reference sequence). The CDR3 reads CATSRETGRVSL.

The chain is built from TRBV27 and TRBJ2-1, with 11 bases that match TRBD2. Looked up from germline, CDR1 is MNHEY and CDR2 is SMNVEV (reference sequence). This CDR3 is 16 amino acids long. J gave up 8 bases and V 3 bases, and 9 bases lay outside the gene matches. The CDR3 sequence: CASSLYTSGSGDEQFF. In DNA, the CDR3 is TGTGCCAGCAGTTTGTATACTAGCGGGAGTGGCGATGAGCAGTTCTTC.

The CDR3 nucleotides read TGTGCCATCAGTGAGTACCCAGGGACTTACAATGAGCAGTTCTTC. Translating gives CAISEYPGTYNEQFF. V and J are TRBV10-3 and TRBJ2-1; D perhaps matches TRBD2 (6 bases). This CDR3 has 15 amino acids. Germline values: CDR1 ENHRY, CDR2 SYGVKD. V was trimmed by 1 base and J by 4 bases, leaving 11 bases between them.

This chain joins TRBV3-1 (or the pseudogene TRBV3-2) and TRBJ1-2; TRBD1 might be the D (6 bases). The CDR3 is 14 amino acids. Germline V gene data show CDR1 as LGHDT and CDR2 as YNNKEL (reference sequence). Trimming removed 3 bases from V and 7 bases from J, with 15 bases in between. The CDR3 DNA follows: TGTGCCAGCAGCCACCGGGGGGGCGAGGGTGGCTACACCTTC. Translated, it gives CASSHRGGEGGYTF.

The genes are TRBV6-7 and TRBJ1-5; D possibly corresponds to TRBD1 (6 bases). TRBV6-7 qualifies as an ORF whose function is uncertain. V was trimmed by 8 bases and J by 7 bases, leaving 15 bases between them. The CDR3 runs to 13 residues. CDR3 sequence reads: CASLSGGGQPQHF. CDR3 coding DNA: TGTGCCAGCCTTTCGGGGGGCGGGCAGCCCCAGCATTTT.

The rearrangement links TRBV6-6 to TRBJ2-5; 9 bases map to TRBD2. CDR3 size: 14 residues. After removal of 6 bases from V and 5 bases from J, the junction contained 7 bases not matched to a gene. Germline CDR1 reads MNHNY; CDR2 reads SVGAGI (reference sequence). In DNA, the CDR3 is TGTGCCAGCAGCCCCGTAGCGGGAGTGGAGACCCAGTACTTC. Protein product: CASSPVAGVETQYF.

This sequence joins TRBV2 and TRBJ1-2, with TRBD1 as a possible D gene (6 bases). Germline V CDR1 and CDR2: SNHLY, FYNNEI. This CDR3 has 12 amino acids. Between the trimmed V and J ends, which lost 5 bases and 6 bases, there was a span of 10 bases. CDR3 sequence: CASSRTDDGYTF. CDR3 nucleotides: TGTGCCAGCAGTCGGACAGATGATGGCTACACCTTC.

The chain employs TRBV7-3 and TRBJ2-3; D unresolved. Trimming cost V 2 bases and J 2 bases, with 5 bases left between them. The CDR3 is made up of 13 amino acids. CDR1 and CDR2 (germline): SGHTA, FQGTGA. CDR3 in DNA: TGTGCCAGCAGCTTAGCACACACAGATACGCAGTATTTT. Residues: CASSLAHTDTQYF.

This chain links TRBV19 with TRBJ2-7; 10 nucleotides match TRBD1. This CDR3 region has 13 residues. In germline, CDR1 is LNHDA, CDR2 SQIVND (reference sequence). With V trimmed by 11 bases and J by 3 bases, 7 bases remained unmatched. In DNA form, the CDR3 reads TGTGCCGCCGCGAGGACAGGGGGCTACGAGCAGTACTTC. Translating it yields CAAARTGGYEQYF.

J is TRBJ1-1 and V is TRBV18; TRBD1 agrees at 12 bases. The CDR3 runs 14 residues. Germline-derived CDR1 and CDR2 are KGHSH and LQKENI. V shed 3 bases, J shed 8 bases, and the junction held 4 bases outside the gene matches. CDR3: CASSPGQGAWEAFF. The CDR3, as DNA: TGTGCCAGCTCACCGGGACAGGGGGCGTGGGAAGCTTTCTTT. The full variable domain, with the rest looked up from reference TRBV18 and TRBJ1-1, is NAGVMQNPRHLVRRRGQEARLRCSPMKGHSHVYWYRQLPEEGLKFMVYLQKENIIDESGMPKERFSAEFPKEGPSILRIQQVVRGDSAAYFCASSPGQGAWEAFFGQGTRLTVV.

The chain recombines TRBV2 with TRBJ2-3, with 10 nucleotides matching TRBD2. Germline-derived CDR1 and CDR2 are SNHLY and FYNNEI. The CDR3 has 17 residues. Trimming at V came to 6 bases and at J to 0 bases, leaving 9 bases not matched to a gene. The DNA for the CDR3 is TGTGCCAGCAGCCCTGGGGCGACTAGCGGGAGCACAGATACGCAGTATTTT. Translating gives CASSPGATSGSTDTQYF.

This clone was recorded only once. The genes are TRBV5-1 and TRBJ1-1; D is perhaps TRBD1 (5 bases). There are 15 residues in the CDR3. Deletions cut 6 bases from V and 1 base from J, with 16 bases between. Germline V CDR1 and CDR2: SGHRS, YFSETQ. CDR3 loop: CASTKGADQNTEAFF. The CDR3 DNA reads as TGCGCCAGCACCAAAGGGGCAGATCAGAACACTGAAGCTTTCTTT.

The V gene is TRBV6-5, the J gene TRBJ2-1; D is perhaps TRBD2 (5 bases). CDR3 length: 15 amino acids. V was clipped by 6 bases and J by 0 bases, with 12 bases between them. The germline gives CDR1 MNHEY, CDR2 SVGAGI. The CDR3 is CASSRDPSSYNEQFF. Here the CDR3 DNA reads TGTGCCAGCAGCCGGGATCCGAGCTCCTACAATGAGCAGTTCTTC.

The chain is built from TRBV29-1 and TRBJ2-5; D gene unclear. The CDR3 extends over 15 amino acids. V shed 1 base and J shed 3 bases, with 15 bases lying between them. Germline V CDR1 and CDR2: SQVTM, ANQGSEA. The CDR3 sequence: CSVEGLSTEKETQYF. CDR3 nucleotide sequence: TGCAGCGTTGAAGGTCTATCTACTGAAAAAGAGACCCAGTACTTC.